The TCR beta chain described here comes from a study of vaccination and CD4 T cells after COVID-19. CDR3 size: 14 residues. Trimming cost V 3 bases and J 7 bases; bases outside gene matches: 5. Germline CDR1 is MNHEY and CDR2 is SMNVEV (reference sequence). Study outcomes and limitations: Counts of SARS-CoV-2-reactive clonotypes had a median that went from approximately 21 to 38, a nonsignificant change.

Treatment described: approximately 10-day PBMC culture with coronavirus spike peptide pools or control peptides (ViraFEST assay). CD4+ T cells that had been cultured provided DNA sequenced with the Oncomine TCR Beta short-read assay. From the PCR reads, TCRdb called clonotypes with MiXCR, one entry per CDR3 protein. Of 15,000 to 20,000 distinct CDR3 sequences listed, around 61% are singletons. In regard to this clonotype: Its antigen remains unknown.

This sequence joins TRBV27 and TRBJ2-2, with 7 bases matching TRBD1. Sample: CD4+ T cells from blood, cultured in vitro. The receptor was isolated from a human donor who had recovered from COVID-19. CDR3 nucleotides: TGTGCCAGCAGTTTGAGGGGGCATGGCGGGGAGCTGTTTTTT. This codes for CASSLRGHGGELFF.